What follows are 13 T cell receptor beta chains derived from one specimen sequenced in a study of a mutant IDH1 vaccine in newly diagnosed glioma. TCRdb keeps only in-frame clones here, not all; method: immunoSEQ multiplex PCR. The sample contains approximately 54,000 clones, more than 80% of which appear only once. Time point described: baseline, week 1 (first vaccination visit). Documented treatment: pre-vaccination baseline after standard-of-care therapy. This material consisted of PBMCs, taken from a glioma patient treated with radiotherapy, temozolomide or both. These receptors were taken from a man between 18 and 35 years old with glioma.

The V gene is TRBV19, the J gene TRBJ2-3; no firm D call. V was pared by 5 bases and J by 2 bases, with 14 bases between. Germline V lookup: CDR1 LNHDA, CDR2 SQIVND (reference sequence). CDR3 length: 15 residues. CDR3 coding DNA: TGTGCCAGTAGTTCAGGCCTTGGGCTCACAGATACGCAGTATTTT. Protein sequence: CASSSGLGLTDTQYF.

The J gene is TRBJ1-3, the V gene TRBV7-2; no firm D call. The ends were cut back, 6 bases at V and 0 bases at J, with 9 bases in the middle. CDR1 SGHTA and CDR2 FQGNSA come from the germline V gene. This CDR3 has 14 residues. CDR3 residues: CASRVTLSGNTIYF. The CDR3 nucleotides read TGTGCCAGCAGGGTGACCCTCTCTGGAAACACCATATATTTT.

The CDR3 reads CASSQGLTGVGKEQYF. DNA for the CDR3: TGCGCCAGCAGCCAAGGCTTGACAGGTGTGGGGAAGGAGCAGTACTTC. The chain employs TRBV4-3 and TRBJ2-7; D may be TRBD1 (6 bases). Germline lookup yields CDR1 LGHNA and CDR2 YSLEER. The CDR3 covers 16 residues. Trimming cost V 1 base and J 7 bases, with 20 bases left between them.

The chain employs TRBV14 and TRBJ1-2; weak D call: TRBD1 (6 bases). Between the trimmed V and J ends, which lost 1 base and 6 bases, there was a span of 15 bases. This CDR3 comprises 15 residues. CDR1 and CDR2 from the germline V gene are SGHDN and FVKESK. The CDR3 region has the DNA TGTGCCAGCAGCCAAGCTGGGGGCCCAACCCATGGCTACACCTTC. It is translated as CASSQAGGPTHGYTF.

This clone was counted a single time. This chain joins TRBV6-5 and TRBJ1-6, with a possible D match to TRBD1 (5 bases). V was pared by 0 bases and J by 10 bases, with 7 bases between. The germline CDR1 and CDR2 sequences are MNHEY and SVGAGI. This CDR3 has 13 amino acids. The CDR3 DNA is TGTGCCAGCAGTTACTCGACAGTGTCACCCCTCCACTTT. Its translation: CASSYSTVSPLHF.

This chain links TRBV10-1 with TRBJ2-7, with D unclear. This CDR3 has 14 residues. V lost 3 bases, J lost 2 bases, and 11 bases lay in between. Germline assignment: CDR1 WNHNN and CDR2 SYGVQD (reference sequence). The CDR3 coding sequence is TGCGCCAGCAGTGACTACAGAAACCCCTACGAGCAGTACTTC. Protein: CASSDYRNPYEQYF.

The genes are TRBV20-1 and TRBJ1-1; D is ambiguous. V lost 6 bases, J lost 3 bases, and 5 bases lay in between. CDR1 is DFQATT and CDR2 is SNEGSKA in the germline V gene (reference sequence). The CDR3 is 10 amino acids. In nucleotides, the CDR3 is TGCAGTGCCCGCTACACTGAAGCTTTCTTT. This encodes CSARYTEAFF.

The chain combines TRBV15 with TRBJ2-5; the D is unclear. With 3 bases removed from V and 2 bases from J, the gap between germline ends came to 7 bases. Germline values: CDR1 LNHNV, CDR2 YYDKDF (reference sequence). The CDR3 loop spans 13 amino acids. CDR3 DNA: TGTGCCACCAGCAGGGATAAGCAAGAGACCCAGTACTTC. As protein: CATSRDKQETQYF. Full variable domain (outside the CDR3, taken from reference TRBV15 and TRBJ2-5): DAMVIQNPRYQVTQFGKPVTLSCSQTLNHNVMYWYQQKSSQAPKLLFHYYDKDFNNEADTPDNFQSRRPNTSFCFLDIRSPGLGDTAMYLCATSRDKQETQYFGPGTRLLVL.

The chain couples TRBV2 to TRBJ2-5; TRBD1 agrees at 10 bases. J was trimmed by 2 bases and V by 4 bases; bases with no gene match: 7. Germline-derived CDR1 and CDR2 are SNHLY and FYNNEI. CDR3 length: 16 residues. The CDR3 reads CASSVGTGETQETQYF. The CDR3 DNA reads as TGTGCCAGCAGTGTGGGGACAGGGGAAACTCAAGAGACCCAGTACTTC.

This chain joins TRBV18 and TRBJ1-3, with a weak D call TRBD1 (5 bases). The CDR3 sequence is 15 residues long. The germline CDR1 and CDR2 sequences are KGHSH and LQKENI. Trimming took 1 base from V and 6 from J, leaving 13 bases between them. CDR3 in amino acids: CASSPLRGDPNTIYF. In DNA form, the CDR3 reads TGTGCCAGCTCACCACTCAGAGGGGACCCAAACACCATATATTTT.

The V gene is TRBV6-6, the J gene TRBJ2-7; 7 positions agree with TRBD2. CDR1 and CDR2 from the germline V gene are MNHNY and SVGAGI (reference sequence). V was clipped by 4 bases and J by 5 bases; unmatched bases: 8. This CDR3 contains 14 residues. CDR3 DNA sequence: TGTGCCAGCAGTTCCCCGGGCGCGGGGGACGAGCAGTACTTC. This sequence encodes CASSSPGAGDEQYF.

This chain links TRBV7-9 with TRBJ2-3; D possibly corresponds to TRBD2 (6 bases). V was trimmed by 1 base and J by 14 bases, leaving 16 bases between them. CDR1 is SEHNR, CDR2 FQNEAQ, per germline (reference sequence). CDR3 size: 13 residues. CDR3 DNA: TGTGCCAGCAGCTTAGATGGCGGGGCAAAGGGGTATTTT. Encoded protein: CASSLDGGAKGYF.

This chain joins TRBV6-5 and TRBJ2-1; 7 bases are shared with TRBD1. Germline-derived CDR1 and CDR2 are MNHEY and SVGAGI. V lost 5 bases, J lost 5 bases, and 6 bases stayed unmatched. CDR3 size: 14 residues. CDR3 sequence (DNA): TGTGCCAGCAGTCCAGACAGGGTTAACAATGAGCAGTTCTTC. Residues: CASSPDRVNNEQFF.